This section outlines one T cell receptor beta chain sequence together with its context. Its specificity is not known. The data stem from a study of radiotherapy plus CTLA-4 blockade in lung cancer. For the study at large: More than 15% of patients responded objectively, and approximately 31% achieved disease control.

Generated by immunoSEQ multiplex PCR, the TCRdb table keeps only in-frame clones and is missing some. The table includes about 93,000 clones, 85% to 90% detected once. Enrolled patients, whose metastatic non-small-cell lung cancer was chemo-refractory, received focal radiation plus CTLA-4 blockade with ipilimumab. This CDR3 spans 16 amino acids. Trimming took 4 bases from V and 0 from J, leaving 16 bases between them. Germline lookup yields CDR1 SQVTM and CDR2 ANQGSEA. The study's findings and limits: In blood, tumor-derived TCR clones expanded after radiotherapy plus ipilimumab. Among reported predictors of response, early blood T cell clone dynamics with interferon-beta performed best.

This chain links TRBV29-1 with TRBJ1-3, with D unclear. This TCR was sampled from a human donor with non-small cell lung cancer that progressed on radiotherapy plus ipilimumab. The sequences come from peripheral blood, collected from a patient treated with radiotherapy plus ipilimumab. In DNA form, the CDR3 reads TGCAGCGTTGGTTTTGCCAGATCAAACTCTGGAAACACCATATATTTT. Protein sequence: CSVGFARSNSGNTIYF.